This T cell receptor (beta chain) was captured by sequencing in a study of OX40 agonist ivuxolimab in advanced cancers. Findings of the study overall: Normalized T-cell clonal expansion was also low in some nonresponders.

Germline CDR1 and CDR2: MDHEN and SYDVKM. Trimming removed 5 bases from V and 4 bases from J, with 11 bases in between. This CDR3 contains 14 residues. The repertoire was sequenced with immunoSEQ multiplex PCR; TCRdb's copy has only in-frame clones and lacks some. The profile shows 13,000 to 15,000 clones, around four fifths of them singletons. On this clone: Antigen: not known.

The sequence was obtained from an adult with an advanced solid tumor such as melanoma, head and neck, liver or kidney cancer. The source material was CD4+ or CD8+ T cells sorted from blood, sampled in a trial of the OX40 agonist ivuxolimab. V is TRBV28 and J is TRBJ2-2; D uncertain. CDR3 nucleotide sequence: TGTGCCAGCAGTCCCTGGAAAAGCACCGGGGAGCTGTTTTTT. It codes for CASSPWKSTGELFF.